This T cell receptor (beta chain) stems from a study of identical twins. Study-level results: Donors were not followed over many years; analysis was cross-sectional.

Template switching supplied a universal primer site; unique molecular identifiers were carried on the cDNA. TCRdb reprocessed the 5' RACE reads via MiXCR and lists one record per CDR3 protein. The sample lists about 890,000 distinct CDR3 sequences; approximately 13% were seen once. As to this clonotype: Antigen specificity is unknown.

The CDR3 consists of 15 residues. The germline V gene has CDR1 SNHLY and CDR2 FYNNEI. V trimming: 3 bases; J trimming: 1 base; junction bases outside the gene matches: 5. All donors were healthy Caucasians. These data were also reused for a study on yellow fever vaccine responses in identical twins. From that report: Twins reportedly mounted vaccine T cell responses that seemed partly convergent, partly personalized.

The origin of this receptor is a young woman in good health. What was sequenced was PBMCs. The genes are TRBV2 and TRBJ1-1; the match to TRBD1 covers 7 bases. This CDR3 is CASSDSGQTNTEAFF. In DNA, the CDR3 is TGTGCCAGCAGTGATTCGGGACAGACGAACACTGAAGCTTTCTTT.